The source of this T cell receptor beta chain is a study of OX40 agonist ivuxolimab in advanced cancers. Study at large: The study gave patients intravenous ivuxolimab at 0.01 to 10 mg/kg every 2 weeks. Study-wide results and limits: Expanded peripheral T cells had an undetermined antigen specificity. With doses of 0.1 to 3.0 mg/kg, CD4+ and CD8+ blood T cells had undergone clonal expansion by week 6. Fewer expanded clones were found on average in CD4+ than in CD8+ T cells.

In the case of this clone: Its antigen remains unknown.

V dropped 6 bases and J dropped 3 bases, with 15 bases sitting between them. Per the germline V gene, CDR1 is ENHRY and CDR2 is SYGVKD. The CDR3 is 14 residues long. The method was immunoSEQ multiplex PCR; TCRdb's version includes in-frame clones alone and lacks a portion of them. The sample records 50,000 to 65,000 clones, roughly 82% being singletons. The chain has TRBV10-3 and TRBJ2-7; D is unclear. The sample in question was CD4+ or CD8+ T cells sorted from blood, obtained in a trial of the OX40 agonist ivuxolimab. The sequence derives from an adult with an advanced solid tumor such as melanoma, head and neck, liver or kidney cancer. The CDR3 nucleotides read TGTGCCATCAGCGGGTTTCAGGCCAGCTACGAGCAGTACTTC. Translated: CAISGFQASYEQYF.